A single sample is the source of the 17 T cell receptor beta chains below, sequenced in a study of T cell responses to AZD1222 COVID-19 vaccine. TCRdb keeps only in-frame clones here, not all; method: immunoSEQ multiplex PCR. The data show some 200,000 clones, 93% seen once. The source was peripheral blood, collected 28 days after the second AZD1222 dose. These TCRs come from an adult who received the AZD1222 COVID-19 vaccine.

The J gene is TRBJ1-2, the V gene TRBV15; D uncertain. Germline V gene sequence: CDR1 LNHNV, CDR2 YYDKDF (reference sequence). The CDR3 length is 15 residues. Trimming cost V 0 bases and J 8 bases, with 16 bases left between them. The CDR3 region is CATSRDLLALGGYTF. The DNA for the CDR3 is TGTGCCACCAGCAGAGACCTCCTCGCATTGGGCGGCTACACCTTC.

V usage is TRBV4-1 and J usage is TRBJ2-6; D call uncertain. Trimming took off 0 bases at V and 2 bases at J, with 8 bases between the two ends. This CDR3 region has 16 residues. CDR1 MGHRA and CDR2 YSYEKL come from the germline V gene. The CDR3 loop reads CASSQDRATGANVLTF. The CDR3, as DNA: TGCGCCAGCAGCCAAGATCGGGCAACTGGGGCCAACGTCCTGACTTTC.

The chain couples TRBV6-2 or TRBV6-3 to TRBJ2-5, with D perhaps matching TRBD1 or TRBD2 (5 bases each). Trimming took off 5 bases at V and 9 bases at J, with 13 bases between the two ends. CDR3 length equals 12 residues. The V gene's germline CDR1 is MNHEY and CDR2 SVGEGT. This CDR3 reads CASSGTLLAQYF. In DNA form, the CDR3 reads TGTGCCAGCAGTGGGACCCTCTTGGCCCAGTACTTC.

The table lists this clone with a few counts. J is TRBJ2-5 and V is TRBV2; 7 bases fit TRBD2. The V gene end was trimmed by 10 bases and the J gene end by 5 bases; junction bases not matched to a gene: 4. Germline CDR1 is SNHLY and CDR2 is FYNNEI. This CDR3 comprises 11 residues. The CDR3 sequence: CATRGRETQYF. In DNA, the CDR3 is TGTGCCACGCGGGGGAGGGAGACCCAGTACTTC.

The DNA for the CDR3 is TGTGCCAGCGGGACAGCCCTAGGCTATGAGCAGTTCTTC. It translates to CASGTALGYEQFF. The chain combines TRBV19 with TRBJ2-1; 7 positions agree with TRBD1. The length of the CDR3 is 13 residues. The germline gives CDR1 LNHDA, CDR2 SQIVND (reference sequence). J was trimmed by 8 bases and V by 9 bases; bases with no gene match: 10.

The chain carries TRBV2 and TRBJ1-1; D might be TRBD1 (6 bases). Trimming stripped 2 bases from V and 4 bases from J, with 11 bases between. The germline V gene encodes CDR1 SNHLY and CDR2 FYNNEI. This CDR3 has 14 amino acids. The CDR3 coding sequence is TGTGCCAGCAGTGAAAACAGGGTGGGCACTGAAGCTTTCTTT. Encoded protein: CASSENRVGTEAFF.

This sequence joins TRBV6-4 and TRBJ1-2, with 7 bases that match TRBD1. The trim removed 0 bases at V and 4 bases at J, leaving 2 bases unmatched. Germline-derived CDR1 and CDR2 are MRHNA and SNTAGT. The CDR3 runs to 14 residues. The CDR3 here is CASSDSAGGYGYTF. CDR3 DNA sequence: TGTGCCAGCAGTGACTCAGCAGGGGGCTATGGCTACACCTTC.

This rearrangement joins TRBV3-1 (or the pseudogene TRBV3-2) to TRBJ2-2; 7 bases are shared with TRBD2. V gave up 3 bases and J gave up 4 bases; unmatched junction bases: 5. The CDR3 extends over 15 amino acids. Germline V gives CDR1 LGHDT, CDR2 YNNKEL (reference sequence). The chain's CDR3 is CASSHGLDTTGELFF. The CDR3 DNA is TGTGCCAGCAGCCACGGACTAGATACCACCGGGGAGCTGTTTTTT.

The V call is TRBV27, the J call TRBJ1-1; D gene uncertain. Germline V gene data show CDR1 as MNHEY and CDR2 as SMNVEV (reference sequence). The CDR3 totals 15 residues. Between the trimmed V and J ends, which lost 7 bases and 0 bases, there was a span of 15 bases. The chain's CDR3 is CASIPMAGLNTEAFF. The CDR3 DNA reads TGTGCCAGCATCCCTATGGCAGGTTTGAACACTGAAGCTTTCTTT.

The chain links TRBV6-4 to TRBJ1-2; D is undetermined. CDR1 is MRHNA and CDR2 is SNTAGT in the germline V gene. CDR3 size: 14 residues. With 6 bases removed from V and 5 bases from J, the gap between germline ends came to 16 bases. The chain's CDR3 is CASSDGSGEYGYTF. Here the CDR3 DNA reads TGTGCCAGCAGCGACGGGAGCGGGGAGTATGGCTACACCTTC.

The gene calls are TRBV7-7 and TRBJ2-1; no reliable D call. The CDR3 is made up of 16 amino acids. The V end lost 5 bases, the J end lost 1 base, and 15 bases lay between the germline ends. Germline CDR1 SSHAT, CDR2 FNYEAQ (reference sequence). CDR3 DNA sequence: TGTGCCAGCAGCACCACCTCTAGGTCATCCTACAATGAGCAGTTCTTC. Translating it yields CASSTTSRSSYNEQFF. The whole variable domain, remainder taken from reference TRBV7-7 and TRBJ2-1, is GAGVSQSPRYKVTKRGQDVTLRCDPISSHATLYWYQQALGQGPEFLTYFNYEAQPDKSGLPSDRFSAERPEGSISTLTIQRTEQRDSAMYRCASSTTSRSSYNEQFFGPGTRLTVL.

The V and J genes are TRBV7-8 and TRBJ1-5; D perhaps matches TRBD1 (6 bases). The CDR3 is 19 amino acids. Trimming removed 2 bases from V and 2 bases from J, with 22 bases in between. The germline V gene has CDR1 SGHVS and CDR2 FQNEAQ. The CDR3 here is CASSLRGRRGMVGNQPQHF. CDR3 coding DNA: TGTGCCAGCAGCTTAAGGGGCCGAAGGGGGATGGTGGGCAATCAGCCCCAGCATTTT.

A remark on this clone: The junction departs from the called germline gene at one end, perhaps through a read error. V gene TRBV18 combines with J gene TRBJ1-4, with 9 bases that match TRBD1. Per the germline V gene, CDR1 is KGHSH and CDR2 is LQKENI. CDR3 length equals 14 residues. The CDR3 nucleotides read TGTGCCAGCTCCCCACAGGGGGCTAGAGAAAAACTGTTTTTT. This encodes CASSPQGAREKLFF.

The chain carries TRBV2 and TRBJ2-5; D unclear. The V end was cut by 4 bases, the J end by 8 bases, with 5 bases between. Germline CDR1 reads SNHLY; CDR2 reads FYNNEI. The CDR3 sequence is 10 residues long. The chain's CDR3 is CASSGPTQYF. The CDR3 DNA sequence: TGTGCCAGCAGTGGGCCTACCCAGTACTTC.

The chain links TRBV6-5 to TRBJ1-3, with D uncertain. This CDR3 is built from 14 residues. V lost 5 bases to trimming and J lost 0 bases, with 8 bases between them. Germline CDR1 and CDR2: MNHEY and SVGAGI. For the CDR3, the DNA is TGTGCCAGCAGTAACCACCTCTCTGGAAACACCATATATTTT. Translation gives CASSNHLSGNTIYF.

The J gene is TRBJ1-6, the V gene TRBV6-2 or TRBV6-3; a possible D gene is TRBD1 (6 bases). Germline V gene data show CDR1 as MNHEY and CDR2 as SVGEGT. The CDR3 loop spans 13 amino acids. The germline V and J ends were trimmed by 7 bases and 7 bases, with 11 bases remaining between them. CDR3 sequence: CASTPQGNSPLHF. Written as DNA, the CDR3 is TGTGCCAGCACCCCTCAGGGGAATTCACCCCTCCACTTT.

The chain carries TRBV6-5 and TRBJ1-5; 8 bases agree with TRBD1. The CDR3 sequence is 15 residues long. CDR1 MNHEY and CDR2 SVGAGI come from the germline V gene. Losses at the gene ends were 6 bases for V and 1 base for J; bases not matched to a gene: 5. For the CDR3, the DNA is TGTGCCAGCAGACCAGGGGGCACGAGCAATCAGCCCCAGCATTTT. As protein: CASRPGGTSNQPQHF.